The 18 T cell receptor beta chains below all came from one sample that was sequenced in a study of response to subunit inactivated influenza vaccine. MiXCR, run by TCRdb on the RT-PCR reads, gives a single entry per CDR3 protein. The repertoire includes about 480,000 distinct CDR3 sequences, 25% of them detected once, and approximately 1.9% sits in the top ten. The source was CD4+ T cells sorted from PBMCs, collected about 5 days after vaccination. These receptors all come from a man aged 45-65 years who received an inactivated influenza vaccine.

The J gene is TRBJ2-4, the V gene TRBV3-1; TRBD1 matches 8 bases. The germline gives CDR1 LGHDT, CDR2 YNNKEL (reference sequence). With V trimmed by 0 bases and J by 12 bases, 4 bases remained unmatched. CDR3 length: 13 residues. Here the CDR3 reads CASSQDGTGGQYF. The CDR3 DNA reads TGTGCCAGCAGCCAAGATGGTACAGGGGGTCAGTACTTC.

This clonotype was counted between two and nine times. The V call is TRBV24-1, the J call TRBJ2-2, with D hard to call. The V gene lost 3 bases and the J gene lost 7 bases, with 5 bases spanning the gap. Germline CDR1 reads KGHDR; CDR2 reads SFDVKD. The CDR3 is 12 residues long. CDR3 loop: CATSDAYGELFF. In DNA form, the CDR3 reads TGTGCCACCAGTGATGCTTACGGGGAGCTGTTTTTT.

V and J are TRBV30 and TRBJ2-7; 8 bases map to TRBD2. V dropped 2 bases and J dropped 3; count of bases not matched to a gene: 6. This CDR3 comprises 14 residues. Germline-derived CDR1 and CDR2 are GTSNPN and SVGIG (reference sequence). The CDR3 DNA reads TGTGCCTGGAGTCCCAGCGGGAGAGGCTACGAGCAGTACTTC. This encodes CAWSPSGRGYEQYF. Drawing the rest from reference TRBV30 and TRBJ2-7, the complete variable domain is SQTIHQWPATLVQPVGSPLSLECTVEGTSNPNLYWYRQAAGRGLQLLFYSVGIGQISSEVPQNLSASRPQDRQFILSSKKLLLSDSGFYLCAWSPSGRGYEQYFGPGTRLTVT.

This clonotype was seen a single time. CDR3 residues: CASSLTRMDTQYF. The CDR3 DNA follows: TGTGCCAGCAGCTTGACCCGAATGGATACGCAGTATTTT. The chain joins TRBV7-2 to TRBJ2-3; D ambiguous. The CDR3 is 13 amino acids. Germline V gene data show CDR1 as SGHTA and CDR2 as FQGNSA. Between the trimmed V and J ends, which lost 3 bases and 6 bases, there was a span of 10 bases.

The V call is TRBV5-4, the J call TRBJ2-6; no reliable D call. The V end was cut by 1 base, the J end by 4 bases, with 3 bases between. The CDR3 is 13 residues long. Germline V gene sequence: CDR1 SGHNT, CDR2 YYREEE (reference sequence). CDR3 DNA: TGTGCCAGCAGCTTGTGGGGGGCCAACGTCCTGACTTTC. Its protein is CASSLWGANVLTF. The whole variable domain, remainder taken from reference TRBV5-4 and TRBJ2-6, is ETGVTQSPTHLIKTRGQQVTLRCSSQSGHNTVSWYQQALGQGPQFIFQYYREEENGRGNFPPRFSGLQFPNYSSELNVNALELDDSALYLCASSLWGANVLTFGAGSRLTVL.

The CDR3: CSANPGTSGTYEQYF. The DNA of the CDR3 is TGCAGTGCTAACCCAGGGACTAGCGGAACCTACGAGCAGTACTTC. This chain links TRBV20-1 with TRBJ2-7, with 11 bases aligning to TRBD2. The CDR3 totals 15 residues. After removal of 4 bases from V and 2 bases from J, the junction contained 7 bases not matched to a gene. Germline values: CDR1 DFQATT, CDR2 SNEGSKA (reference sequence).

There are a few counts of this clonotype. This chain joins TRBV5-6 and TRBJ2-1; TRBD2 matches 13 bases. Germline assignment: CDR1 SGHDT and CDR2 YYEEEE. J gave up 8 bases and V 3 bases, and 11 bases lay outside the gene matches. This CDR3 has 17 amino acids. CDR3 region: CASSSRSTSGRRHEQFF. Written as DNA, the CDR3 is TGTGCCAGCAGCTCGCGATCGACTAGCGGGAGGAGGCATGAGCAGTTCTTC.

This clonotype was observed a handful of times. In DNA, the CDR3 is TGCGCCAGCAGCCGCGGCAAATCCGGGACGGCCCAAGAGACCCAGTACTTC. Encoded protein: CASSRGKSGTAQETQYF. The chain is built from TRBV4-1 and TRBJ2-5; either TRBD1 or TRBD2 may supply D (5 bases each). This CDR3 contains 17 residues. V was trimmed by 4 bases and J by 1 base, leaving 19 bases between them. The germline CDR1 and CDR2 sequences are MGHRA and YSYEKL.

This clonotype was found a few times. The V gene is TRBV20-1, the J gene TRBJ2-1, with a possible D match to TRBD2 (5 bases). The V gene's germline CDR1 is DFQATT and CDR2 SNEGSKA (reference sequence). The CDR3 runs to 16 residues. Trimming took off 1 base at V and 2 bases at J, with 15 bases between the two ends. The CDR3 coding sequence is TGCAGTGCTAGAGGTAGTAGGAGGTTCCCCTACAATGAGCAGTTCTTC. Its protein is CSARGSRRFPYNEQFF.

This rearrangement joins TRBV29-1 to TRBJ2-5; a possible D gene is TRBD1 (5 bases). The CDR3 sequence is 15 residues long. Germline CDR1 and CDR2: SQVTM and ANQGSEA. Between the trimmed V and J ends, which lost 1 base and 0 bases, there was a span of 12 bases. CDR3 residues: CSVEGRQSYQETQYF. The CDR3, as DNA: TGCAGCGTTGAAGGTCGACAGTCTTACCAAGAGACCCAGTACTTC.

This rearrangement joins TRBV10-3 to TRBJ2-1, with TRBD1 matching 7 bases. Germline-derived CDR1 and CDR2 are ENHRY and SYGVKD. V lost 9 bases, J lost 6 bases, and 11 bases stayed unmatched. The CDR3 covers 14 residues. The CDR3 here is CAIGGKDIANEQFF. In DNA form, the CDR3 reads TGTGCCATAGGGGGCAAAGATATAGCCAATGAGCAGTTCTTC.

This clonotype was counted only a few times. The rearrangement links TRBV14 to TRBJ2-3; D is undetermined. The CDR3 runs to 14 residues. Trimming removed 1 base from V and 5 bases from J, with 10 bases in between. Germline V lookup: CDR1 SGHDN, CDR2 FVKESK. The CDR3 DNA reads as TGTGCCAGCAGCCAAGGGTGGCGAAGAGATACGCAGTATTTT. Translated: CASSQGWRRDTQYF.

This clonotype was counted between two and nine times. The rearrangement links TRBV5-6 to TRBJ2-7; 7 bases align to TRBD1. CDR1 is SGHDT and CDR2 is YYEEEE in the germline V gene. Trimming cost V 4 bases and J 0 bases; bases outside gene matches: 4. The CDR3 loop spans 14 amino acids. As DNA, the CDR3 is TGTGCCAGCAGCAAGGGGGCGTACTCCTACGAGCAGTACTTC. This codes for CASSKGAYSYEQYF.

Only a few counts were recorded for this clonotype. The chain joins TRBV6-2 or TRBV6-3 to TRBJ2-2; 8 nucleotides match TRBD1. With V trimmed by 3 bases and J by 3 bases, 9 bases remained unmatched. The CDR3 has 17 residues. The V gene's germline CDR1 is MNHEY and CDR2 SVGEGT. DNA for the CDR3: TGTGCCAGCAGTTATGCCAGGGGGCTTACGGACACCGGGGAGCTGTTTTTT. Translated: CASSYARGLTDTGELFF.

This clonotype was counted only a few times. V gene TRBV28 combines with J gene TRBJ2-1; the D is unclear. Trimming removed 5 bases from V and 5 bases from J, with 13 bases in between. The CDR3 totals 14 residues. Germline V gene sequence: CDR1 MDHEN, CDR2 SYDVKM. CDR3 nucleotides: TGTGCCAGCAGTATACCTGTCCCAAACAATGAGCAGTTCTTC. Its translation is CASSIPVPNNEQFF. Looking up the rest from reference TRBV28 and TRBJ2-1 gives the full variable domain: DVKVTQSSRYLVKRTGEKVFLECVQDMDHENMFWYRQDPGLGLRLIYFSYDVKMKEKGDIPEGYSVSREKKERFSLILESASTNQTSMYLCASSIPVPNNEQFFGPGTRLTVL.

The rearrangement links TRBV5-6 to TRBJ1-3; no clear D gene. Trimming cost V 7 bases and J 0 bases, with 5 bases left between them. Germline CDR1 is SGHDT and CDR2 is YYEEEE. This CDR3 is 12 amino acids long. For the CDR3, the DNA is TGTGCCAGCGCTAACTCTGGAAACACCATATATTTT. It codes for CASANSGNTIYF.

This clonotype has only a few counts. This chain joins TRBV20-1 and TRBJ1-5; D perhaps matches TRBD1 (5 bases). CDR3 length: 13 residues. The V and J ends lost 5 bases and 3 bases respectively, with 11 bases between them. Germline-derived CDR1 and CDR2 are DFQATT and SNEGSKA (reference sequence). For the CDR3, the DNA is TGCAGTGCTGAAGACAGTCTCAATCAGCCCCAGCATTTT. As protein: CSAEDSLNQPQHF.

This sequence joins TRBV5-4 and TRBJ1-1, with D tentatively TRBD1 (6 bases). V was pared by 4 bases and J by 2 bases, with 15 bases between. CDR1 and CDR2 from the germline V gene are SGHNT and YYREEE (reference sequence). There are 15 residues in the CDR3. The CDR3 spells CASSPSGGLNTEAFF. The CDR3 DNA reads as TGTGCCAGCAGCCCTTCGGGGGGCCTTAACACTGAAGCTTTCTTT.